The 28 T cell receptor beta chains given below trace back to one sample, sequenced in a study of naive and memory T cell subsets. Both TRBC1 and TRBC2 were covered by a beta constant-region primer of two equimolar oligonucleotides. Nested alpha and beta constant-region primers with the SP2 primer drove four PCR rounds on ligated cDNA. A single record per CDR3 protein comes from TCRdb applying MiXCR to the UMI-ligation and nested PCR reads. Among approximately 150,000 distinct CDR3 sequences listed, 22% were seen once. Study-level findings and limits: Possibly reflecting memory cells re-expressing CD45RA, a few larger clonotypes occurred in naive repertoires, especially CD8.

For these TCRs, the target antigens are not known. The sample was naive CD4+ T cells from blood. The source of these receptors is a human donor in good health.

The chain carries TRBV29-1 and TRBJ1-1; 7 bases line up with TRBD1. Germline V gene sequence: CDR1 SQVTM, CDR2 ANQGSEA. The trim removed 4 bases at V and 8 bases at J, leaving 7 bases unmatched. This CDR3 is 12 amino acids long. CDR3 coding DNA: TGCAGCGTTGGGGACAGAGTATCCGAAGCTTTCTTT. It codes for CSVGDRVSEAFF. The complete variable domain, with remaining parts taken from reference TRBV29-1 and TRBJ1-1, reads SAVISQKPSRDICQRGTSLTIQCQVDSQVTMMFWYRQQPGQSLTLIATANQGSEATYESGFVIDKFPISRPNLTFSTLTVSNMSPEDSSIYLCSVGDRVSEAFFGQGTRLTVV.

The rearrangement uses TRBV4-1 and TRBJ2-3, with 7 bases matching TRBD2. The CDR3 covers 15 residues. The trim removed 1 base at V and 7 bases at J, leaving 8 bases unmatched. CDR1 is MGHRA and CDR2 is YSYEKL in the germline V gene. The CDR3 reads CASSQGAGEPYTQYF. CDR3 DNA: TGCGCCAGCAGCCAAGGGGCGGGAGAGCCCTATACGCAGTATTTT.

This clonotype appeared many times. The genes are TRBV27 and TRBJ2-3; D is ambiguous. The CDR3 extends over 12 amino acids. V lost 3 bases and J 5 bases, leaving 6 bases between the germline ends. Germline V lookup: CDR1 MNHEY, CDR2 SMNVEV (reference sequence). CDR3 in DNA: TGTGCCAGCAGTTTCCGTGGAGATACGCAGTATTTT. This codes for CASSFRGDTQYF.

In its sample, this clonotype was seen many times. V usage is TRBV6-6 and J usage is TRBJ2-1; TRBD2 matches at 9 bases. The CDR3 is 18 residues long. Germline loops: CDR1 MNHNY, CDR2 SVGAGI (reference sequence). With 6 bases clipped from V and 2 bases from J, the junction kept 14 bases outside the gene matches. CDR3 DNA: TGTGCCAGCAGCCCACCCCAGACTAGCGGAAGACCCTACAATGAGCAGTTCTTC. Protein: CASSPPQTSGRPYNEQFF.

V gene TRBV6-6 combines with J gene TRBJ1-2; D is possibly TRBD1 (5 bases). Germline V CDR1 and CDR2: MNHNY, SVGAGI (reference sequence). CDR3 length equals 11 residues. With 5 bases removed from V and 8 bases from J, the gap between germline ends came to 9 bases. Written as DNA, the CDR3 is TGTGCCAGCAGTCGGGGGGACGGCTACACCTTC. Encoded protein: CASSRGDGYTF.

This clonotype has only a few counts. The chain employs TRBV11-2 and TRBJ2-3; 7 bases match TRBD2. This CDR3 has 16 amino acids. Per germline, CDR1 SGHAT and CDR2 FQNNGV. V lost 5 bases, J lost 3 bases, and 11 bases stayed unmatched. This CDR3 reads CASSTRGEGVTDTQYF. CDR3 DNA: TGTGCCAGCAGCACCCGAGGGGAGGGAGTGACAGATACGCAGTATTTT.

This sequence joins TRBV27 and TRBJ2-7; tentative D call: TRBD1 (5 bases). CDR3 size: 14 residues. Germline CDR1 reads MNHEY; CDR2 reads SMNVEV (reference sequence). The V end lost 5 bases, the J end lost 6 bases, and 17 bases lay between the germline ends. The CDR3 reads CASSPRGLGVEQYF. The CDR3 DNA reads TGTGCCAGCAGTCCAAGGGGCCTCGGAGTCGAGCAGTACTTC.

The chain joins TRBV6-1 to TRBJ1-3; D not resolved. CDR3 size: 16 residues. Germline values: CDR1 MNHNS, CDR2 SASEGT. The ends were cut back, 8 bases at V and 0 bases at J, with 17 bases in the middle. CDR3 amino acids: CASYGGVGPSGNTIYF. The CDR3 DNA sequence: TGTGCCAGCTACGGAGGAGTGGGCCCCTCTGGAAACACCATATATTTT.

The chain combines TRBV4-3 with TRBJ2-7; 11 bases map to TRBD2. J was trimmed by 3 bases and V by 4 bases; bases with no gene match: 5. Germline assignment: CDR1 LGHNA and CDR2 YSLEER. This CDR3 is 15 amino acids long. DNA of the CDR3: TGCGCCAGCAGCCCAACCGGGACTAGCGGCTACGAGCAGTACTTC. Its translation is CASSPTGTSGYEQYF.

This clonotype was counted a few times. The chain uses TRBV5-1 and TRBJ2-3; a weak D match, TRBD1 (5 bases). Germline V gene lookup returns CDR1 SGHRS and CDR2 YFSETQ. The CDR3 contains 15 residues. V lost 4 bases, J lost 1 base, and 13 bases lay in between. The CDR3 loop reads CASSTGWGGTDTQYF. The CDR3 coding sequence is TGCGCCAGCAGCACGGGTTGGGGCGGCACAGATACGCAGTATTTT. The full variable domain, its missing parts supplied by reference TRBV5-1 and TRBJ2-3, is KAGVTQTPRYLIKTRGQQVTLSCSPISGHRSVSWYQQTPGQGLQFLFEYFSETQRNKGNFPGRFSGRQFSNSRSEMNVSTLELGDSALYLCASSTGWGGTDTQYFGPGTRLTVL.

This clonotype was counted a few times. The chain links TRBV18 to TRBJ1-1; tentatively, D is TRBD1 (5 bases). This CDR3 has 17 amino acids. Trimming removed 1 base from V and 0 bases from J, with 15 bases in between. CDR1 is KGHSH and CDR2 is LQKENI in the germline V gene. CDR3 protein: CASSPQVKVGVNTEAFF. The CDR3 coding sequence is TGTGCCAGCTCACCACAGGTAAAGGTGGGGGTGAACACTGAAGCTTTCTTT.

The V and J genes are TRBV20-1 and TRBJ2-3, with unresolved D. The CDR3 extends over 15 amino acids. V gave up 4 bases and J gave up 2 bases, with 16 bases separating them. The germline gives CDR1 DFQATT, CDR2 SNEGSKA (reference sequence). CDR3 loop: CSAILRIGITDTQYF. The CDR3 nucleotides are TGCAGTGCTATTTTGAGGATCGGAATCACAGATACGCAGTATTTT.

V is TRBV7-4 and J is TRBJ2-1; D is perhaps TRBD2 (7 bases). This CDR3 contains 14 residues. V was clipped by 6 bases and J by 8 bases, with 17 bases between them. CDR1 SGHVT and CDR2 SQSDAQ come from the germline V gene. The CDR3 bases are TGTGCCAGCAGAAAGGGGGGGAGTAGCGATGAGCAGTTCTTC. Its translation: CASRKGGSSDEQFF.

The rearrangement uses TRBV29-1 and TRBJ2-1; 8 positions match TRBD2. The length of the CDR3 is 12 residues. Germline values: CDR1 SQVTM, CDR2 ANQGSEA. This chain's CDR3 is CGTGGPLNEQFF. As DNA, the CDR3 is TGCGGGACGGGGGGGCCTTTGAATGAGCAGTTCTTC.

Many counts were recorded for this clonotype. V gene TRBV10-2 combines with J gene TRBJ2-7; no reliable D call. V was trimmed by 0 bases and J by 3 bases, leaving 9 bases between them. The CDR3 is 14 amino acids. Germline CDR1 reads WSHSY; CDR2 reads SAAADI. CDR3 sequence (DNA): TGCGCCAGCAGTGAGTCAGGAATGTTCTACGAGCAGTACTTC. Its translation: CASSESGMFYEQYF.

This clonotype has a handful of counts. The genes are TRBV7-9 and TRBJ1-6; TRBD1 might be the D (5 bases). The V gene lost 1 base and the J gene lost 9 bases, with 19 bases spanning the gap. This CDR3 comprises 17 residues. Germline CDR1 SEHNR, CDR2 FQNEAQ (reference sequence). The CDR3 sequence is CASSLVLGTRRISPLHF. CDR3 nucleotide sequence: TGTGCCAGCAGCTTAGTTCTTGGGACTCGGAGAATTTCACCCCTCCACTTT.

This clonotype was counted ten times or more. V usage is TRBV21-1 and J usage is TRBJ2-5; the table's TRBD1 call for D was not verified on the DNA. TRBV21-1 counts as a pseudogene. This CDR3 has 15 residues. The CDR3 protein is CASSKEPTGGETQYF. DNA for the CDR3: TGTGCCAGCAGCAAAGAGCCCACAGGGGGGGAGACCCAGTACTTC.

The genes are TRBV6-6 and TRBJ2-1; TRBD1 matches at 7 bases. Unmatched junction bases numbered 8, after V lost 9 bases and J lost 0 bases. This CDR3 region has 15 residues. CDR1 and CDR2 (germline): MNHNY, SVGAGI (reference sequence). CDR3: CASDRDSGSYNEQFF. DNA for the CDR3: TGTGCCAGTGACAGGGACAGTGGCTCCTACAATGAGCAGTTCTTC.

This rearrangement joins TRBV5-5 to TRBJ2-1; 9 bases align to TRBD2. The CDR3 contains 15 residues. V gave up 0 bases and J gave up 8 bases; unmatched junction bases: 6. The germline V gene encodes CDR1 SGHKS and CDR2 YYEKEE (reference sequence). The chain's CDR3 is CASSLGSGTSYEQFF. The CDR3, as DNA: TGTGCCAGCAGCTTGGGCAGTGGGACTAGCTATGAGCAGTTCTTC.

There are a few counts of this clonotype. V is TRBV7-2 and J is TRBJ1-2; D is possibly TRBD1 (5 bases). CDR1 SGHTA and CDR2 FQGNSA come from the germline V gene. V was cut by 1 base and J by 4 bases, with 10 bases left in between. This CDR3 comprises 14 residues. As DNA, the CDR3 is TGTGCCAGCAGCTTAGTGGGGGGTAGCTATGGCTACACCTTC. Translating it yields CASSLVGGSYGYTF.

This chain's CDR3 is CSARDGTGTGYTF. CDR3 DNA: TGCAGTGCTAGAGATGGCACCGGGACGGGCTACACCTTC. V is TRBV20-1 and J is TRBJ1-2; D is possibly TRBD1 (5 bases). The CDR3 loop spans 13 amino acids. Germline V gives CDR1 DFQATT, CDR2 SNEGSKA (reference sequence). Trimming took off 0 bases at V and 8 bases at J, with 13 bases between the two ends.

This clonotype has more than one count but fewer than ten. V gene TRBV25-1 combines with J gene TRBJ2-1, with 9 bases aligning to TRBD1. CDR1 and CDR2 (germline): MGHDK, SYGVNS. The J segment lost 8 bases and the V segment lost 5 bases, leaving 10 bases of the junction unmatched. This CDR3 region has 15 residues. CDR3 sequence: CASSIPGTGYDEQFF. The DNA of the CDR3 is TGTGCCAGCAGTATACCCGGGACAGGGTACGATGAGCAGTTCTTC.

The genes are TRBV28 and TRBJ2-4; D is tentatively TRBD1 or TRBD2 (6 bases each). Trimming cost V 5 bases and J 3 bases, with 14 bases left between them. Germline loops: CDR1 MDHEN, CDR2 SYDVKM. The CDR3 spans 15 residues. CDR3 bases: TGTGCCAGCAGTACCCTGGAGGGACACAAAAACATTCAGTACTTC. Amino acids: CASSTLEGHKNIQYF.

The V gene is TRBV9, the J gene TRBJ1-2; D may be TRBD1 (5 bases). Trimming shortened V by 3 bases and J by 5 bases, and 20 bases separated the two germline ends. CDR1 is SGDLS, CDR2 YYNGEE, per germline. CDR3 length equals 16 residues. The CDR3 loop reads CASSDPIGWQGYGYTF. The CDR3 DNA sequence: TGTGCCAGCAGCGATCCCATTGGGTGGCAGGGATATGGCTACACCTTC.

The chain uses TRBV12-3 or TRBV12-4 and TRBJ2-5; D may match TRBD1 or TRBD2 (5 bases each). V lost 2 bases and J lost 5, with 18 bases in between. This CDR3 has 16 residues. This chain's CDR3 is CASSLPRGRRPETQYF. The CDR3 region has the DNA TGTGCCAGCAGTTTACCCCGGGGCCGCAGACCCGAGACCCAGTACTTC.

This clonotype was detected once. Sequence at one end of the junction differs from germline and may be a read error. V gene TRBV7-8 combines with J gene TRBJ1-3; TRBD1 might be the D (5 bases). From germline, CDR1 is SGHVS and CDR2 FQNEAQ. This CDR3 contains 11 residues. CDR3 sequence (DNA): TGTGCCAGCAGCTTGGGGGGTGTTCCCAAATTT. This encodes CASSLGGVPKF.

The chain joins TRBV5-1 to TRBJ2-2; possible D gene TRBD2, 5 bases. V gave up 4 bases and J gave up 6 bases, with 7 bases separating them. This CDR3 spans 12 amino acids. Per the germline V gene, CDR1 is SGHRS and CDR2 is YFSETQ. The CDR3 sequence: CASSTGSGELFF. DNA for the CDR3: TGCGCCAGCAGCACGGGGTCCGGGGAGCTGTTTTTT. Supplemented by reference TRBV5-1 and TRBJ2-2, the full variable domain reads KAGVTQTPRYLIKTRGQQVTLSCSPISGHRSVSWYQQTPGQGLQFLFEYFSETQRNKGNFPGRFSGRQFSNSRSEMNVSTLELGDSALYLCASSTGSGELFFGEGSRLTVL.

The genes are TRBV27 and TRBJ1-2, with TRBD1 as a possible D gene (6 bases). CDR3 length: 15 residues. CDR1 MNHEY and CDR2 SMNVEV come from the germline V gene (reference sequence). V lost 6 bases and J 1 base, leaving 15 bases between the germline ends. DNA for the CDR3: TGTGCCAGCAGCCTCGACAGGTCTTATAACTATGGCTACACCTTC. Translated, it gives CASSLDRSYNYGYTF.